This T cell receptor beta chain stems from a study of T-cell reconstitution after alpha-beta-depleted transplantation in children. Preparation of the TCRbeta library used unique molecular identifiers. TCRdb ran MiXCR on the PCR reads and lists one entry per CDR3 protein. This table has 400,000 to 500,000 distinct CDR3 sequences, approximately 11% appearing once. CDR1 is SGHTA and CDR2 is FQGNSA in the germline V gene. The CDR3 is made up of 15 amino acids. Trimming removed 4 bases at V and 2 bases at J, with 14 bases between. This TCR was recovered from a human donor who donated a stem cell graft to a child with acute myeloid leukemia. Sequencing was performed on PBMCs from the stem cell graft donor, taken from the stem cell graft. The chain joins TRBV7-2 to TRBJ2-5; tentatively, D is TRBD1 (6 bases). The CDR3 nucleotides read TGTGCCAGCAGCTCCCGCCCAGGGGCTCAAGAGACCCAGTACTTC. It is translated as CASSSRPGAQETQYF.